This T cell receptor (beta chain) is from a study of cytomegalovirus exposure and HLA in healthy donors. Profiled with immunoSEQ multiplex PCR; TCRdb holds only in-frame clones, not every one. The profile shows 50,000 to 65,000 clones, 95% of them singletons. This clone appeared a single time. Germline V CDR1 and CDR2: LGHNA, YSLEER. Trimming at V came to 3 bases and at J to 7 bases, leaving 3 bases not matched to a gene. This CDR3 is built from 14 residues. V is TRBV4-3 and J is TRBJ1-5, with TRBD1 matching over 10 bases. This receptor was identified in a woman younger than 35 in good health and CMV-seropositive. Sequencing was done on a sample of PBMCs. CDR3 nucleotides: TGCGCCAGCAGCCAGGACAGGGGGGGGCAGCCCCAGCATTTT. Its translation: CASSQDRGGQPQHF.